One and the same sample provided the 9 T cell receptor beta chains below, sequenced in a study of tumor and adjacent non-tumor tissue in lung cancer. This sample's RNA came from whole unsorted tissue. This non-tumor lung sample came from over 3 cm beyond the tumor edge. Three rounds of nested PCR, following a modified ARM-PCR protocol, produced the TCRbeta library. TCRdb re-called the multiplex PCR reads with MiXCR, one entry per CDR3 protein. Of about 86,000 distinct CDR3 sequences in the sample, under 80% were seen once. The sequenced material came from distant non-tumor lung tissue. Receptor source: a woman between 45 and 60 years old with non-small cell lung cancer.

This clonotype has ten or more counts. V is TRBV10-3 and J is TRBJ1-5, with 7 positions matching TRBD1. The CDR3 is 14 residues long. CDR1 ENHRY and CDR2 SYGVKD come from the germline V gene. The J segment lost 3 bases and the V segment lost 6 bases, leaving 5 bases of the junction unmatched. The CDR3 DNA reads TGTGCCATCAGCAAAGGACAGGACAATCAGCCCCAGCATTTT. Its translation is CAISKGQDNQPQHF.

Concerning this clonotype itself: An end of the junction differs from the germline gene, which may be a read error. The chain employs TRBV11-3 and TRBJ2-1; no clear D gene. The CDR3 contains 9 residues. Germline CDR1 and CDR2: SGHNT and YENEEA. The CDR3 nucleotides are TGTACCAGCAGTTTAGTCCGGTTCTTC. Protein: CTSSLVRFF.

In the case of this clonotype: Relative to the germline gene, one junction end is altered; a read error may explain this. The chain carries TRBV6-5 and TRBJ2-3; the match to TRBD2 covers 13 bases. Germline assignment: CDR1 MNHEY and CDR2 SVGAGI. There are 14 residues in the CDR3. The chain's CDR3 is CVSRTSGSTDTRYF. The CDR3, as DNA: TGTGTCAGCCGGACTAGCGGGAGCACAGATACGCGGTATTTT.

On this clonotype: The missing conserved phenylalanine or tryptophan at the end of this CDR3 makes a read error likely. This rearrangement joins TRBV6-5 to TRBJ1-1; TRBD1 agrees at 7 bases. The CDR3 has 15 amino acids. Germline V gene sequence: CDR1 MNHEY, CDR2 SVGAGI. This CDR3 reads CVSSPGTVSHTEAFL. The CDR3 DNA follows: TGTGTCAGCAGCCCCGGGACAGTCAGTCACACTGAAGCTTTCTTA.

Points on this clonotype: Given a much more abundant clone one base away, this may be a read error. The rearrangement links TRBV20-1 to TRBJ2-3; tentatively, D is TRBD1 or TRBD2 (7 bases each). The CDR3 is 14 residues long. In germline, CDR1 is DFQATT, CDR2 SNEGSKA (reference sequence). The chain's CDR3 is CIAGRGRIADTQYF. The CDR3 coding sequence is TGCATTGCTGGGAGGGGGCGGATTGCGGATACGCAGTATTTT.

Many counts were recorded for this clonotype. The chain combines TRBV5-1 with TRBJ2-1, with 11 bases fitting TRBD2. Germline loops: CDR1 SGHRS, CDR2 YFSETQ. With 4 bases clipped from V and 7 bases from J, the junction kept 7 bases outside the gene matches. The CDR3 is 15 amino acids. The CDR3 nucleotides are TGCGCCAGCAGCCGTACTAGCGGGAGTAATAATGAGCAGTTCTTC. The encoded protein is CASSRTSGSNNEQFF.

This clonotype came up once. Likely a read error: the CDR3 ends without its conserved phenylalanine or tryptophan. The chain employs TRBV28 and TRBJ1-2; a possible D gene is TRBD1 (5 bases). V lost 3 bases to trimming and J lost 1 base, with 12 bases between them. The CDR3 runs 15 residues. The germline CDR1 and CDR2 sequences are MDHEN and SYDVKM. The CDR3 is CASSFPAGRNYGYTL. CDR3 coding DNA: TGTGCCAGCAGTTTTCCGGCAGGGCGTAACTATGGCTACACCTTA.

Remarks on this clonotype: Since the CDR3 does not end with the conserved phenylalanine or tryptophan, this likely comes from a read error. The chain combines TRBV11-3 with TRBJ2-3, with 9 bases identical to TRBD2. V was pared by 4 bases and J by 5 bases, with 10 bases of the junction left unmatched. The CDR3 is 16 amino acids. CDR1 is SGHNT, CDR2 YENEEA, per germline. As DNA, the CDR3 is TGTGCCAGCAGCTCCCTAGCGGGAAGGCGGGGAGATACGCAGTATTAT. The encoded protein is CASSSLAGRRGDTQYY.

Comment on this clonotype: One base away lies a much larger clone, so this may be a sequencing read error. The chain combines TRBV28 with TRBJ1-2; D gene ambiguous. Between the trimmed V and J ends, which lost 7 bases and 2 bases, there was a span of 8 bases. Germline values: CDR1 MDHEN, CDR2 SYDVKM. The CDR3 length is 12 residues. CDR3 in amino acids: CASNRINYGYTF. CDR3 nucleotide sequence: TGTGCCAGCAACCGAATCAACTATGGCTACACCTTC.